The sequence of this T cell receptor beta chain was determined in a study of blood T cell repertoires in COVID-19 (dated by TCRdb to between 2020 and 2021). Concerning the study at large: Samples covering the acute and convalescent phases of COVID-19 were provided by collaborators in the United States, Italy and Spain. Deeply sampled blood TCRbeta repertoires from subjects exposed to, actively infected with, or recovered from COVID-19 were included in the dataset. Samples were obtained from the ongoing ImmuneRACE study (first 160 participants) and from 1,254 subjects provided by 6 global collaborators. Where HLA class I and class II types were available, the types were taken from metadata supplied by the sample provider, not from assay-based typing. The prospective study material was composed of cDNA or gDNA derived from T cells, B-cell-depleted T cells, or PBMCs. The repertoires were released in a freely available public database meant as a resource for research on the immune response to SARS-CoV-2. Sample metadata almost always included a de-identified subject ID, COVID-19 status, age in years and sex.

The immunoSEQ Assay, a bias-controlled multiplex PCR, was used to amplify TCRbeta CDR3 regions from genomic DNA. Under the source paper's analysis protocol: Within the assay, amplification of reference gene primers was used to estimate how many nucleated cells each sample contained. To quantify the absolute abundance of each unique TCRbeta CDR3 rearrangement, sequence reads were collapsed and filtered. For each sample, productive Simpson clonality was calculated as the square root of Simpson's diversity index across productive rearrangements. TCRdb mirrors the immuneACCESS table, restricted to in-frame sequences. Some clones are absent from its copies; in checked studies, under half trace to an unresolved V gene, and the reason for the others is unknown. From that table come the V and J calls and clone size; the DNA was used to work out D and trimming. Across this sample there are more than 250,000 clones, with 80% to 90% seen only once. The ten largest account for under 7.5% of the sample.

Trimming takes 5 bases off V and 9 bases off J; junction bases not matched to a gene: 13. The CDR3 covers 16 residues, taking in both the cysteine and the phenylalanine. This entry keeps only the CDR3 DNA: 48 bases, framed from base 1. Per the germline V gene (reference sequence), SEHNR is the CDR1 and FQNEAQ is the CDR2. A second Seattle source provided samples from volunteer blood donors who had recovered from COVID-19. Each collaborating institution followed its own protocols to collect whole blood in K2EDTA tubes. For TCRbeta analysis, collaborators shipped samples in one of three forms: frozen whole blood, isolated PBMCs, or DNA extracted from either of those sample types. Here is what the overall study found, with its caveats: How much clinical and demographic metadata was included differed by source and by participant, and the metadata was provided uncurated.

The count of this clone is one. Its antigen target is currently unknown. The sample holds no much larger clone one base away, and base qualities are not on file. The sequencing input was peripheral blood. The receptor's source is a man between 18 and 35 years old who had recovered from COVID-19. The V gene is TRBV7-9 and the J gene is TRBJ2-1, and 10 junctional nucleotides match TRBD2. The encoded CDR3 is CASSIMSSGSAFEQFF. The DNA sequence follows: TGTGCCAGCAGCATTATGTCTAGCGGGAGTGCTTTTGAGCAGTTCTTC.